This TCR beta chain appears in the sequencing data of a study of Graves' ophthalmopathy and Graves' hyperthyroidism. Amplified material comprised TCR beta CDR3 regions derived from RNA transcripts. The authors performed first-round RT-PCR with HTBI primers and then a second-round multiplex PCR. TCRdb itself ran the multiplex PCR reads through MiXCR, one entry per CDR3 protein. This sample carries approximately 640,000 distinct CDR3 sequences, over 40% of them seen once, and the ten largest clones take 3.3%. This CDR3 comprises 15 residues. Trimming shortened V by 5 bases and J by 0 bases, and 10 bases separated the two germline ends. Per germline, CDR1 LNHDA and CDR2 SQIVND (reference sequence). There are many counts of this clonotype.

This chain uses TRBV19 with TRBJ1-4, with D unclear. The receptor was derived from an adult man with Graves' ophthalmopathy. Sequencing was performed on peripheral blood. The CDR3 coding sequence is TGTGCCAGTAGTTCAACGAGGGCAACTAATGAAAAACTGTTTTTT. This sequence encodes CASSSTRATNEKLFF.